The next 18 T cell receptor beta chains were all read from a single sample in a study of cytomegalovirus exposure and HLA in healthy donors. A multiplex PCR was run with 60 Vbeta primers and 13 Jbeta primers. Repertoires were generated with immunoSEQ multiplex PCR, while TCRdb's copy carries only in-frame clones and drops some. Among 120,000 to 150,000 clones listed, roughly 77% were seen once. The sequencing input was PBMCs. The source of these receptors is a female donor in good health and CMV-seronegative.

A note on this clone: Different DNA sequences within this sample yield the same CDR3. The gene calls are TRBV9 and TRBJ2-7; TRBD1 agrees at 8 bases. Trimming took 4 bases from V and 3 from J; bases not matched to a gene: 6. The CDR3 loop spans 14 amino acids. Germline V gene lookup returns CDR1 SGDLS and CDR2 YYNGEE. The CDR3 is CASSPADRGYEQYF. CDR3 DNA sequence: TGTGCCAGCAGCCCGGCCGACAGGGGCTACGAGCAGTACTTC.

V usage is TRBV11-2 and J usage is TRBJ1-6; the D gene is possibly TRBD1 (5 bases). Deletions cut 5 bases from V and 7 bases from J, with 15 bases between. Germline loops: CDR1 SGHAT, CDR2 FQNNGV. The CDR3 runs 15 residues. This chain's CDR3 is CASSPIGGRNSPLHF. The CDR3 DNA reads as TGTGCCAGCAGCCCTATCGGGGGAAGAAATTCACCCCTCCACTTT.

The genes are TRBV19 and TRBJ1-2; D possibly corresponds to TRBD1 (5 bases). Germline loops: CDR1 LNHDA, CDR2 SQIVND (reference sequence). Trimming shortened V by 5 bases and J by 5 bases, and 24 bases separated the two germline ends. The CDR3 length is 17 residues. DNA of the CDR3: TGTGCCAGTAGTTCCCAGTTGGAGACAGCCTTGTGGTATGGCTACACCTTC. This sequence encodes CASSSQLETALWYGYTF.

The chain couples TRBV7-9 to TRBJ1-4, with 7 positions matching TRBD1. The germline gives CDR1 SEHNR, CDR2 FQNEAQ (reference sequence). The CDR3 is made up of 14 amino acids. J lost 5 bases, V lost 3 bases, and 3 bases had no gene match. Here the CDR3 DNA reads TGTGCCAGCAGCTTCCAGGGGGTAAATGAAAAACTGTTTTTT. Encoded protein: CASSFQGVNEKLFF.

V is TRBV10-3 and J is TRBJ2-5, with 8 bases fitting TRBD1. Germline V gene sequence: CDR1 ENHRY, CDR2 SYGVKD. This CDR3 has 14 residues. The trim removed 4 bases at V and 4 bases at J, leaving 5 bases unmatched. DNA for the CDR3: TGTGCCATCAGTGTTGGACAGGGTGGAGAGACCCAGTACTTC. This sequence encodes CAISVGQGGETQYF.

The chain recombines TRBV19 with TRBJ1-5; TRBD1 is a possible D gene (6 bases). Germline CDR1 is LNHDA and CDR2 is SQIVND (reference sequence). The CDR3 is made up of 14 amino acids. V was pared by 5 bases and J by 4 bases, with 12 bases between. The CDR3 region has the DNA TGTGCCAGTAGTCAACAGGGAGGGAATCAGCCCCAGCATTTT. Encoded protein: CASSQQGGNQPQHF.

This chain joins TRBV28 and TRBJ2-5, with D hard to call. V was shortened by 3 bases and J by 0 bases, with 5 bases between the two germline ends. This CDR3 contains 13 residues. Germline V gene data show CDR1 as MDHEN and CDR2 as SYDVKM. The CDR3 DNA reads TGTGCCAGCAGTTTGCGAAACCAAGAGACCCAGTACTTC. Protein: CASSLRNQETQYF.

This clone was picked up a small number of times. The rearrangement links TRBV5-6 to TRBJ2-3, with D hard to call. V was clipped by 2 bases and J by 5 bases, with 9 bases between them. Germline values: CDR1 SGHDT, CDR2 YYEEEE. The CDR3 covers 13 residues. Here the CDR3 reads CASSFLGVDTQYF. The DNA for the CDR3 is TGTGCCAGCAGCTTTTTAGGAGTAGATACGCAGTATTTT.

This chain joins TRBV6-8 and TRBJ2-7; D unresolved. V lost 11 bases, J lost 4 bases, and 24 bases lay in between. CDR1 and CDR2 (germline): MNHGY, SAAAGT. The CDR3 is 15 amino acids. The CDR3 nucleotides are TGTGCCTCCGCTCCCCCAGCGCCTCGGGTTTACGAGCAGTACTTC. This sequence encodes CASAPPAPRVYEQYF.

The V gene is TRBV7-2, the J gene TRBJ1-1; the D gene is possibly TRBD1 (5 bases). Germline CDR1 SGHTA, CDR2 FQGNSA. Trimming removed 5 bases at V and 4 bases at J, with 17 bases between. The CDR3 length is 15 residues. For the CDR3, the DNA is TGTGCCAGCAGCCAACGGGGGGGGAGAGGCACTGAAGCTTTCTTT. Translating gives CASSQRGGRGTEAFF.

The genes are TRBV5-1 and TRBJ2-7; D possibly corresponds to TRBD1 (6 bases). This CDR3 region has 14 residues. The germline V gene encodes CDR1 SGHRS and CDR2 YFSETQ. V was clipped by 7 bases and J by 3 bases, with 17 bases between them. The CDR3 protein is CASWAPGHNYEQYF. DNA of the CDR3: TGCGCCAGCTGGGCCCCGGGACACAACTACGAGCAGTACTTC. Drawing the rest from reference TRBV5-1 and TRBJ2-7, the complete variable domain is KAGVTQTPRYLIKTRGQQVTLSCSPISGHRSVSWYQQTPGQGLQFLFEYFSETQRNKGNFPGRFSGRQFSNSRSEMNVSTLELGDSALYLCASWAPGHNYEQYFGPGTRLTVT.

V is TRBV10-3 and J is TRBJ2-7; D perhaps matches TRBD1 (6 bases). The CDR3 has 14 amino acids. Trimming pared 7 bases from V and 4 bases from J, leaving 17 bases between. Germline CDR1 ENHRY, CDR2 SYGVKD. CDR3 DNA sequence: TGTGCCATCACCGCCCGGGACAAGCCGTACGAGCAGTACTTC. Protein sequence: CAITARDKPYEQYF.

V is TRBV27 and J is TRBJ1-5, with 11 bases aligning to TRBD1. The length of the CDR3 is 15 residues. V lost 4 bases, J lost 7 bases, and 6 bases stayed unmatched. CDR1 and CDR2 from the germline V gene are MNHEY and SMNVEV (reference sequence). CDR3 protein: CASSSGQGAGQPQHF. The CDR3 region has the DNA TGTGCCAGCAGTTCTGGACAGGGGGCGGGCCAGCCCCAGCATTTT.

The rearrangement uses TRBV30 and TRBJ1-4; maybe TRBD1 (5 bases). Trimming took 3 bases from V and 4 from J, leaving 9 bases between them. This CDR3 contains 13 residues. Germline CDR1 reads GTSNPN; CDR2 reads SVGIG (reference sequence). In nucleotides, the CDR3 is TGTGCCTGGAGAAGGGGCCGTAATGAAAAACTGTTTTTT. Protein sequence: CAWRRGRNEKLFF.

Points on this clone: Other DNA sequences from this sample encode an identical CDR3 as well. The rearrangement uses TRBV7-3 and TRBJ1-1; D remains ambiguous. Per the germline V gene, CDR1 is SGHTA and CDR2 is FQGTGA. CDR3 length: 13 residues. V gave up 5 bases and J gave up 1 base, with 8 bases separating them. CDR3 coding DNA: TGTGCCAGCAGCCCCCGGGGGAACACTGAAGCTTTCTTT. This translates into CASSPRGNTEAFF.

V gene TRBV12-5 combines with J gene TRBJ1-2, with D tentatively TRBD1 (6 bases). V dropped 2 bases and J dropped 6 bases, with 13 bases sitting between them. Looked up from germline, CDR1 is LGHNT and CDR2 is FRNRAP. CDR3 length: 14 amino acids. This CDR3 is CASGLKAGVNGYTF. Here the CDR3 DNA reads TGTGCTAGTGGTTTGAAAGCAGGGGTCAATGGCTACACCTTC.

CDR3: CASSAGHRPGEQYF. CDR3 coding DNA: TGTGCCAGCAGTGCCGGACACAGACCCGGGGAGCAGTACTTC. The chain recombines TRBV27 with TRBJ2-7; D is possibly TRBD1 (5 bases). This CDR3 has 14 amino acids. V lost 5 bases to trimming and J lost 7 bases, with 18 bases between them. CDR1 is MNHEY, CDR2 SMNVEV, per germline (reference sequence).

V is TRBV5-4 and J is TRBJ2-3; D is possibly TRBD2 (6 bases). Germline CDR1 reads SGHNT; CDR2 reads YYREEE (reference sequence). CDR3 length: 15 amino acids. V gave up 0 bases and J gave up 2 bases, with 10 bases separating them. Here the CDR3 DNA reads TGTGCCAGCAGCTTGGTAACGGGGGACACAGATACGCAGTATTTT. The encoded protein is CASSLVTGDTDTQYF.